This T cell receptor beta chain was identified in a study of blood T cell repertoires in COVID-19. Study background: Some COVID-19 samples were acute and others convalescent; all came from the United States, Italy and Spain.

Study processing details: Estimates of nucleated cell counts were drawn from the amplification of reference gene primers. Assay used: immunoSEQ multiplex PCR; TCRdb lists only in-frame clones, some missing. V and J calls and clone size are copied from that table; D and trimming were computed from the DNA. Of approximately 200,000 clones in the sample, over 70% were seen once. In germline, CDR1 is SNHLY, CDR2 FYNNEI. V lost 0 bases and J lost 7; bases outside the gene matches: 6. The CDR3 totals 15 residues. This clone has a single count. Specimen: peripheral blood. The origin of this receptor is a man aged 60 to 69 with active or convalescent COVID-19. The rearrangement joins TRBV2 to TRBJ1-1, with TRBD1 identical over 9 bases. CDR3 amino acids: CASSEAPQGADEAFF. CDR3 nucleotide sequence: TGTGCCAGCAGTGAAGCCCCACAGGGGGCCGATGAAGCTTTCTTT.